This TCR beta chain was captured in a study of low-dose radiotherapy and immunotherapy resistance in tumors (dated by TCRdb to 2022 to 2024). Background on the whole study: Cohort 1 received 0.5 Gy per fraction every 2 weeks, with a prescribed total PTV dose of 6.5 Gy. Every two weeks, patients got intravenous cyclophosphamide at 200 mg/m2, given one day ahead of each radiation and immunotherapy administration. No randomization into treatment groups was done for the people taking part in the trial. Eight patients were included in the translational analysis: three from the first dose cohort and the first five from the second dose cohort. Patients were given nivolumab as a 240 mg flat dose every two weeks and ipilimumab at 1 mg/kg every six weeks, with both drugs delivered intravenously. Starting on cycle 1 day 1, patients took 300 mg of aspirin by mouth once daily for four cycles. In Cohort 2, 1 Gy per fraction was delivered every two weeks, for a total of 13 Gy over 26 weeks.

TCRdb shows the sequencer as Illumina HiSeq 2500. First-strand cDNA was synthesized using Superscript III and a set of TRAV- and TRBV-specific primers, so that both TCRalpha and TCRbeta chains were covered. A roughly 22-cycle PCR with Phusion amplified the TCRs, pairing a constant-region primer with the adapter that was attached to the V primers. Isolated mRNA was amplified with the MessageAmp II aRNA Amplification Kit, using a roughly 17-hour in vitro transcription at 37°C. The Dynabeads mRNA DIRECT Purification Kit was used to isolate mRNA for TCR sequencing. Indexed Illumina adapters were added in a second approximately 25-cycle Phusion PCR, and the resulting products were purified with AMPure XP beads. As for the authors' bioinformatics: Custom Perl scripts were used to pool TCR sequences that encoded the same protein, to remove out-of-frame sequences, and to calculate the abundance of each clonotype. Any TCR sequence backed by just one read was left out of the analysis. The metrics used to describe the repertoires included Shannon entropy, Gini index, clonality, richness, and the frequency of TCRs shared between repertoires. The public sequencing data were trimmed at Q25 with fastp and processed into clonotypes with MiXCR by TCRdb, which kept only in-frame beta chains. Each CDR3 protein appears once, grouped with its most common genes and DNA. TCRdb, rather than the study authors, made the V and J calls. The sample yields under 95,000 distinct CDR3 sequences; about 18% were counted once. Together, the top ten hold 2.5% to 3% of the sample.

With regard to this clonotype: Its antigen is still unknown. There are no base qualities to consult, and no much larger clone falls within one base.

The time point label of this sample denotes: before trial treatment. The donors came from RACIN, which was a single-arm phase I dose-escalation trial that paired nivolumab and ipilimumab with aspirin, low-dose cyclophosphamide and low-dose radiotherapy. Eligible patients had advanced, TIL-negative solid tumors. From its cysteine to its phenylalanine, the CDR3 spans 15 amino acids. Just the 45-base CDR3 DNA is kept, in frame starting at base 1. According to the germline V gene, CDR1 reads MGHRA and CDR2 reads YSYEKL. V is cut by 2 bases and J by 0 bases, and the space between the germline ends is 8 bases.

This clonotype was obtained from a male donor with prostate cancer. The chain couples TRBV4-1 to TRBJ1-3; 6 matching bases give a weak D call of TRBD1. This material consisted of PBMCs, taken before treatment. Here the CDR3 is given as CASSQPQGSGNTIYF. The nucleotides are TGCGCCAGCAGCCAACCACAGGGCTCTGGAAACACCATATATTTT.